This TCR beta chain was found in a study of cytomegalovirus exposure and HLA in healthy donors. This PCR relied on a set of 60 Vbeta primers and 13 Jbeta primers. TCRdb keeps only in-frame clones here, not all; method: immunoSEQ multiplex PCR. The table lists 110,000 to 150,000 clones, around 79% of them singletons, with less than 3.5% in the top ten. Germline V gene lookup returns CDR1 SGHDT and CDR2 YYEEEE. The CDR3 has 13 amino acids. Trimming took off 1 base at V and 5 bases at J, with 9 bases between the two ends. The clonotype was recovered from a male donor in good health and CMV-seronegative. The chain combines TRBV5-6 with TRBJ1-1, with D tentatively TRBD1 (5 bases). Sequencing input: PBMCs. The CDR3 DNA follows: TGTGCCAGCAGCTTGCAGGGTAGTACTGAAGCTTTCTTT. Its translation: CASSLQGSTEAFF.